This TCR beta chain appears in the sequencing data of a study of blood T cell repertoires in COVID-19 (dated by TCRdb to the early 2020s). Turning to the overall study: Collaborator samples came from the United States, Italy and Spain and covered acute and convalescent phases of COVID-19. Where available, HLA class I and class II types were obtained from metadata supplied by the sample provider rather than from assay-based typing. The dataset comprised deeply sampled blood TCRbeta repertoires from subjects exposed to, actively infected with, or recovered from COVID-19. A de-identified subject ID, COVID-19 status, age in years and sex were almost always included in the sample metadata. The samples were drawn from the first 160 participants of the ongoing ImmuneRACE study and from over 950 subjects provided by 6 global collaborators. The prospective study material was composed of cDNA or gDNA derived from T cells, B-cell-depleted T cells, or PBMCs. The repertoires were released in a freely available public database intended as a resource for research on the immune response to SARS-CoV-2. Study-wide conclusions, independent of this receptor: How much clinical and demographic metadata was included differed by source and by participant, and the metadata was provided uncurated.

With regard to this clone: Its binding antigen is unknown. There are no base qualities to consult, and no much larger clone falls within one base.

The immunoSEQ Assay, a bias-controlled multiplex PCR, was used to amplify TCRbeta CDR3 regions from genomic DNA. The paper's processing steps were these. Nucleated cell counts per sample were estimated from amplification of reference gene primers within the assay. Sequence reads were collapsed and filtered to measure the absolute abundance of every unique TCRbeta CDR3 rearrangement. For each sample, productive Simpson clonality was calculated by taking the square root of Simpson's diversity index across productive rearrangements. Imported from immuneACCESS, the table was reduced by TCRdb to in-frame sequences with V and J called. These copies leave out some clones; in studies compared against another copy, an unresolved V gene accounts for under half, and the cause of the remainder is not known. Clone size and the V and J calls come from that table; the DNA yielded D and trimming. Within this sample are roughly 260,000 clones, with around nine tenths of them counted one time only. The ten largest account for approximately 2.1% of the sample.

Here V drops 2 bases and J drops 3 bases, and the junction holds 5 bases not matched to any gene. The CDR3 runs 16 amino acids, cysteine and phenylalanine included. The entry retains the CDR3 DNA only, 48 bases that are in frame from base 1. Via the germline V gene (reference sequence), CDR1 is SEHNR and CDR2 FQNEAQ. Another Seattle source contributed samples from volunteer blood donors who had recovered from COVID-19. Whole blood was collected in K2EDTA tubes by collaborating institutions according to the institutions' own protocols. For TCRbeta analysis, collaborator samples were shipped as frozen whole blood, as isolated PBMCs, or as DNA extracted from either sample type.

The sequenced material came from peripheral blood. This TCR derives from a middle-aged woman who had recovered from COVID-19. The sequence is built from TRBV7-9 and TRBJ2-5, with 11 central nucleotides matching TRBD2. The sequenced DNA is TGTGCCAGCAGCTTAACGGGACTAGCGGATAAAGAGACCCAGTACTTC. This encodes CASSLTGLADKETQYF. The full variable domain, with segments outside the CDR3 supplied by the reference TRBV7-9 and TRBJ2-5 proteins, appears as DTGVSQNPRHKITKRGQNVTFRCDPISEHNRLYWYRQTLGQGPEFLTYFQNEAQLEKSRLLSDRFSAERPKGSFSTLEIQRTEQGDSAMYLCASSLTGLADKETQYFGPGTRLLVL.